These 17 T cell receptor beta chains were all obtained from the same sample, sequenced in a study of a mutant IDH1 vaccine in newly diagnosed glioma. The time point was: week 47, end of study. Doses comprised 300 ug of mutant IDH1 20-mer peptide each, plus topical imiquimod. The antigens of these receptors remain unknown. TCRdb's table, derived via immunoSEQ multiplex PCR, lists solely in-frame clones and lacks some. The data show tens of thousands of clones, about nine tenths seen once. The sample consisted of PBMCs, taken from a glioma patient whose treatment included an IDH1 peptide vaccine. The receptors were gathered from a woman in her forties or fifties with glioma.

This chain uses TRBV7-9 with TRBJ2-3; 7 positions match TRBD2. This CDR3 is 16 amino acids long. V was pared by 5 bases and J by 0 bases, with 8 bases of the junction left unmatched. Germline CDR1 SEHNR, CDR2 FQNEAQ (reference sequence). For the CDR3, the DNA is TGTGCCAGCAGCCCCTGGGACTACGGGAGCACAGATACGCAGTATTTT. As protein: CASSPWDYGSTDTQYF.

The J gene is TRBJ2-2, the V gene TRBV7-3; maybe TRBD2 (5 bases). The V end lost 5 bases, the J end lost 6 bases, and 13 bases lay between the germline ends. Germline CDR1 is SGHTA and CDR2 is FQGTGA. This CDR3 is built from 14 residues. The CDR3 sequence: CASSPDGEAGELFF. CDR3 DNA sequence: TGTGCCAGCAGCCCGGACGGGGAAGCCGGGGAGCTGTTTTTT.

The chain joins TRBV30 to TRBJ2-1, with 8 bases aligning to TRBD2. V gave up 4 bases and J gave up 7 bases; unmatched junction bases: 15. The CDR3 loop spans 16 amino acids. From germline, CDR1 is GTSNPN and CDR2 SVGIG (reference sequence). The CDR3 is CAWTPGVGRAKNEQFF. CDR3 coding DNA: TGTGCCTGGACCCCCGGTGTCGGGAGGGCCAAGAATGAGCAGTTCTTC.

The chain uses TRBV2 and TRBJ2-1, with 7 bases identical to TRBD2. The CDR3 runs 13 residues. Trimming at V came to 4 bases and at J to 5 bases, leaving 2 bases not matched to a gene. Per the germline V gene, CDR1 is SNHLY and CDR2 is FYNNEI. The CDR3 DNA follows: TGTGCCAGCAGTGTAACTAGCGACAATGAGCAGTTCTTC. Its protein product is CASSVTSDNEQFF.

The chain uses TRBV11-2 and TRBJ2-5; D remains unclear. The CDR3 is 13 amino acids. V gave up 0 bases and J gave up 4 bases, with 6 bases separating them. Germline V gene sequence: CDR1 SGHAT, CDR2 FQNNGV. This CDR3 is CASSLDKVETQYF. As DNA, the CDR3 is TGTGCCAGCAGCTTAGACAAAGTAGAGACCCAGTACTTC.

The CDR3 sequence is CASSLERTGPYTEAFF. DNA for the CDR3: TGTGCCAGCAGCTTAGAGAGGACAGGGCCTTACACTGAAGCTTTCTTT. The chain uses TRBV13 and TRBJ1-1, with 8 bases aligning to TRBD1. V dropped 1 base and J dropped 3; count of bases not matched to a gene: 7. From germline, CDR1 is PRHDT and CDR2 FYEKMQ (reference sequence). The CDR3 totals 16 residues. Combining the CDR3 with reference TRBV13 and TRBJ1-1 gives the whole variable domain AAGVIQSPRHLIKEKRETATLKCYPIPRHDTVYWYQQGPGQDPQFLISFYEKMQSDKGSIPDRFSAQQFSDYHSELNMSSLELGDSALYFCASSLERTGPYTEAFFGQGTRLTVV.

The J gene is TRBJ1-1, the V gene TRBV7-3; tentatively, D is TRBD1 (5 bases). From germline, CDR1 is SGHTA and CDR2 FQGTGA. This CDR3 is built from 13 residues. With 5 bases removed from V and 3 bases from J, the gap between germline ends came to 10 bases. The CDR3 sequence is CASSTTGDTEAFF. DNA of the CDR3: TGTGCCAGCAGCACCACGGGGGACACTGAAGCTTTCTTT. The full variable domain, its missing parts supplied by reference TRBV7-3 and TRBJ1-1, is GAGVSQTPSNKVTEKGKYVELRCDPISGHTALYWYRQSLGQGPEFLIYFQGTGAADDSGLPNDRFFAVRPEGSVSTLKIQRTERGDSAVYLCASSTTGDTEAFFGQGTRLTVV.

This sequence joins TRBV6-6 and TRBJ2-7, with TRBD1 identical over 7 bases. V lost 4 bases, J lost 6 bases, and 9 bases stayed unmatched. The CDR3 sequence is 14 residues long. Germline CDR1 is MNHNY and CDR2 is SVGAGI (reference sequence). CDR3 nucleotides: TGTGCCAGCAGTTTCACAGGGGCACCAACCGAGCAGTACTTC. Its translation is CASSFTGAPTEQYF.

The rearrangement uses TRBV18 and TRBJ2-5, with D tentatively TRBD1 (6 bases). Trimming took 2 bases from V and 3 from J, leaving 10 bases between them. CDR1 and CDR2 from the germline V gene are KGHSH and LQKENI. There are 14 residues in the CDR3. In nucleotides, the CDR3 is TGTGCCAGCTCACCAGTGAGGACAGAAGAGACCCAGTACTTC. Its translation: CASSPVRTEETQYF.

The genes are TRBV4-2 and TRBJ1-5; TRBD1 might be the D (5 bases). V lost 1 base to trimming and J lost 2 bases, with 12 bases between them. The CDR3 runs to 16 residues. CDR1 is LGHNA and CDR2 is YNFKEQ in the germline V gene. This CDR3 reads CASSQGTWGGNQPQHF. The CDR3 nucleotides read TGTGCCAGCAGCCAAGGGACTTGGGGCGGCAATCAGCCCCAGCATTTT.

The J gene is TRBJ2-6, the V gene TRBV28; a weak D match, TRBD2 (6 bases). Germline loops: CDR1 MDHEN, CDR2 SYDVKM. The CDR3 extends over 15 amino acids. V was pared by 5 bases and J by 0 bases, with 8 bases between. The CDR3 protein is CASSRRDSGANVLTF. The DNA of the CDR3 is TGTGCCAGCAGTCGGCGGGACTCTGGGGCCAACGTCCTGACTTTC.

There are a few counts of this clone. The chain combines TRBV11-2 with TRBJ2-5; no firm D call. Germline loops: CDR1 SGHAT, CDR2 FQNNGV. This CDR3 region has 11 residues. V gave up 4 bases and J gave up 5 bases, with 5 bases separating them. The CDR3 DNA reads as TGTGCCAGCAGCTCCTGGGAGACCCAGTACTTC. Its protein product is CASSSWETQYF.

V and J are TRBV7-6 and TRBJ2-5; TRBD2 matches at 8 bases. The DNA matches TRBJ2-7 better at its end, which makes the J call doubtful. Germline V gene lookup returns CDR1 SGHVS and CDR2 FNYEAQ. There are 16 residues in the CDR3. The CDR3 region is CASSPPGGAGSYEQYF. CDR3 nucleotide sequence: TGTGCCAGCAGCCCGCCGGGGGGGGCTGGATCCTACGAGCAGTACTTC.

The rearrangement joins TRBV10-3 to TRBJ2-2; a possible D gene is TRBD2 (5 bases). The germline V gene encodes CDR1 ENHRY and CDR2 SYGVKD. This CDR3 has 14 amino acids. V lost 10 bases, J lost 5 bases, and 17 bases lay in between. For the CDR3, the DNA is TGTGCCACCTCAATATCGGACTCTACCGGGGAGCTGTTTTTT. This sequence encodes CATSISDSTGELFF.

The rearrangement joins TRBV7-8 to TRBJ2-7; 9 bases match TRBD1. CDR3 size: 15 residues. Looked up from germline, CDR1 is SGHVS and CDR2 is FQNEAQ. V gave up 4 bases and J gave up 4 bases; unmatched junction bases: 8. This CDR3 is CASSSFRDRAYEQYF. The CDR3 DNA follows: TGTGCCAGCAGCTCCTTCCGGGACAGGGCTTACGAGCAGTACTTC. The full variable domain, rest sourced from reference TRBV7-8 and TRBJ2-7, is GAGVSQSPRYKVAKRGQDVALRCDPISGHVSLFWYQQALGQGPEFLTYFQNEAQLDKSGLPSDRFFAERPEGSVSTLKIQRTQQEDSAVYLCASSSFRDRAYEQYFGPGTRLTVT.

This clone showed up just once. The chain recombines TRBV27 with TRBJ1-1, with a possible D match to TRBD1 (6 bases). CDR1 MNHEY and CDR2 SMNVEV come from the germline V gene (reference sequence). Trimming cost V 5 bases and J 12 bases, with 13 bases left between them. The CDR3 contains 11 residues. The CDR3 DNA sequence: TGTGCCAGCAGTACTACAGGGATAACTTTCTTT. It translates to CASSTTGITFF.

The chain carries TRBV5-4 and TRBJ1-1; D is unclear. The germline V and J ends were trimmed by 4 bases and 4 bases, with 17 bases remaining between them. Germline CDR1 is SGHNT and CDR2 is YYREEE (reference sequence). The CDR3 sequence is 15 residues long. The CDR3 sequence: CASSLPNRGTTEAFF. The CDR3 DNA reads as TGTGCCAGCAGCCTACCTAATCGGGGAACCACTGAAGCTTTCTTT.